Listed below are T cell receptor beta chains from one sample, sequenced in a study of post-analysis software for immune sequencing data. From the PCR reads, TCRdb called clonotypes with MiXCR, one entry per CDR3 protein. The sample lists 750,000 to 950,000 distinct CDR3 sequences; about 43% were seen once. The specimen was blood. All receptors come from a girl aged 10-17 years with multiple sclerosis. Both conserved end residues are part of each CDR3. D genes are given only for firm matches. The size field is filled for only some rows; it gives once, few, many or a size class.

>TRBV7-2|TRBJ2-3|few|NA
CASGPTSGLSTDTQYF
TGTGCCAGCGGACCCACGTCAGGGCTTAGCACAGATACGCAGTATTTT
>TRBV2|TRBJ2-3|NA|NA
CASSDTSDTQYF
TGTGCCAGCAGCGATACTTCAGATACGCAGTATTTT
>TRBV20-1|TRBJ1-2|NA|NA
CSARDLPLTENYGYTF
TGCAGTGCTAGAGATCTTCCCCTGACAGAGAACTATGGCTACACCTTC
>TRBV7-9|TRBJ2-1|NA|TRBD2
CASSLVGPSGRGNEQFF
TGTGCCAGCAGCTTAGTTGGCCCTAGCGGGAGAGGCAATGAGCAGTTCTTC
>TRBV6-1|TRBJ1-2|NA|NA
CASSPQGNNYGYTF
TGTGCCAGCAGTCCGCAGGGAAACAACTATGGCTACACCTTC
>TRBV25-1|TRBJ1-2|few|NA
CASSEGYSTYGYTF
TGTGCCAGCAGCGAGGGCTACTCTACCTATGGCTACACCTTC
>TRBV24-1|TRBJ2-3|NA|NA
CATSYNGGNTDTQYF
TGTGCCACCAGTTACAACGGCGGTAACACAGATACGCAGTATTTT
>TRBV20-1|TRBJ2-5|NA|NA
CSARDVKGLQETQYF
TGCAGTGCTAGAGATGTGAAGGGACTTCAAGAGACCCAGTACTTC
>TRBV20-1|TRBJ2-7|few|TRBD2
CSAAGTTHYEQYF
TGCAGTGCTGCCGGGACTACCCACTACGAGCAGTACTTC
>TRBV7-6|TRBJ2-7|NA|TRBD2
CASSLRGTSGDPYEQYF
TGTGCCAGCAGCCTTAGGGGGACTAGCGGGGACCCGTACGAGCAGTACTTC
>TRBV5-6|TRBJ2-7|NA|NA
CASRLGWSSEQYF
TGTGCCAGCAGGTTGGGCTGGAGCTCCGAGCAGTACTTC
>TRBV4-3|TRBJ2-3|NA|TRBD1
CASSQDIATGDPADTQYF
TGCGCCAGCAGCCAAGACATCGCGACAGGGGACCCCGCAGATACGCAGTATTTT